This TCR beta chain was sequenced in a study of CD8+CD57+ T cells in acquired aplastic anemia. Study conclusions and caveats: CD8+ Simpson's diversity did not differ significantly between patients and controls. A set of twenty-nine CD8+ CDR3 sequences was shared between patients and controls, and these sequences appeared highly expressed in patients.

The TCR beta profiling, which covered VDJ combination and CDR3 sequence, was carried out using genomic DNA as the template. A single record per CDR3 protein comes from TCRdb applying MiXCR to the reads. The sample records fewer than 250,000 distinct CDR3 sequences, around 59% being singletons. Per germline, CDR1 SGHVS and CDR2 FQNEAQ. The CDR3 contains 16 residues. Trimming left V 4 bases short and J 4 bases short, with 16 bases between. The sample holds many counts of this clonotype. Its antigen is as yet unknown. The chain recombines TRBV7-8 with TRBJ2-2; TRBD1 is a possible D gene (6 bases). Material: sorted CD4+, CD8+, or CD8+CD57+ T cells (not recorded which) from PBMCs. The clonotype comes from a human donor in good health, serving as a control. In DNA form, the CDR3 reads TGTGCCAGCAGCTACCAGGGGTTAGTTGGCACCGGGGAGCTGTTTTTT. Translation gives CASSYQGLVGTGELFF.